The next 22 T cell receptor beta chains were all read from a single sample in a study of T cell repertoires in cytomegalovirus infection. TCRdb recomputed calls from the reads with MiXCR, one row per CDR3 protein. The table shows 550,000 to 700,000 distinct CDR3 sequences, with around two fifths occurring only once. Which antigens these TCRs recognize remains unknown. This sample comprised cultured PBMCs, obtained from culture after CMV antigen stimulation. The receptors were gathered from a human donor in good health (CMV status not recorded). Some clones in this sample may be carry-over from other donors' samples.

The CDR3 sequence is CASSDQLDTQYF. The DNA of the CDR3 is TGTGCCAGCAGTGATCAGCTAGATACGCAGTATTTT. The V and J genes are TRBV6-1 and TRBJ2-3, with D unclear. V lost 3 bases, J lost 5 bases, and 6 bases lay in between. Germline V gene sequence: CDR1 MNHNS, CDR2 SASEGT. This CDR3 spans 12 amino acids.

This clonotype was recorded a few times. The chain links TRBV28 to TRBJ1-5; 8 bases line up with TRBD1. Unmatched junction bases numbered 21, after V lost 7 bases and J lost 1 base. This CDR3 has 20 residues. Looked up from germline, CDR1 is MDHEN and CDR2 is SYDVKM. Here the CDR3 reads CASNKGTTGDRPWSNQPQHF. In DNA form, the CDR3 reads TGTGCCAGCAATAAAGGCACCACTGGGGACAGGCCTTGGAGCAATCAGCCCCAGCATTTT.

The J gene is TRBJ1-1, the V gene TRBV18, with a tentative D call TRBD1 (5 bases). CDR3 length: 12 amino acids. The germline CDR1 and CDR2 sequences are KGHSH and LQKENI. V shed 6 bases and J shed 3 bases, with 8 bases lying between them. CDR3 protein: CASSEGDTEAFF. CDR3 in DNA: TGTGCCAGCTCGGAAGGGGACACTGAAGCTTTCTTT.

The J gene is TRBJ2-5, the V gene TRBV6-2 or TRBV6-3; maybe TRBD1 (6 bases). V was shortened by 11 bases and J by 3 bases, with 19 bases between the two germline ends. Germline loops: CDR1 MNHEY, CDR2 SVGEGT. The CDR3 loop spans 14 amino acids. The CDR3 here is CASKPGNREETQYF. The CDR3 bases are TGTGCCTCCAAGCCGGGAAACAGGGAAGAGACCCAGTACTTC.

This chain connects TRBV10-3 to TRBJ2-2; D remains unclear. This CDR3 comprises 16 residues. Germline V CDR1 and CDR2: ENHRY, SYGVKD. The germline V and J ends were trimmed by 0 bases and 4 bases, with 12 bases remaining between them. CDR3 coding DNA: TGTGCCATCAGTGAGTCCTCCTCCCAGAGCACCGGGGAGCTGTTTTTT. Its translation is CAISESSSQSTGELFF.

This clonotype was seen a few times. Mismatch with germline at one junction end may stem from a read error. The CDR3 region is CASRYWDRINYGYTF. The CDR3 bases are TGTGCCAGCAGGTACTGGGACAGGATTAACTATGGCTACACCTTC. The J gene is TRBJ1-2, the V gene TRBV6-2 or TRBV6-3; TRBD1 matches at 8 bases. Germline CDR1 MNHEY, CDR2 SVGEGT. The CDR3 is 15 amino acids.

This clonotype came up a few times. V gene TRBV20-1 combines with J gene TRBJ2-2, with a possible D match to TRBD2 (6 bases). CDR3 size: 15 residues. CDR1 DFQATT and CDR2 SNEGSKA come from the germline V gene (reference sequence). Trimming shortened V by 1 base and J by 1 base, and 10 bases separated the two germline ends. CDR3 residues: CSARVAGRNTGELFF. The CDR3 nucleotides read TGCAGTGCTAGAGTGGCGGGGAGGAACACCGGGGAGCTGTTTTTT.

CDR3 nucleotides: TGCAGTGCTAGGCCGGGACAGGGGGCCAACGAGCAGTACTTC. Its translation is CSARPGQGANEQYF. The genes are TRBV20-1 and TRBJ2-7; 12 bases match TRBD1. This CDR3 region has 14 residues. The junction had 5 bases not matched to a gene; V was cut back by 3 bases and J by 5 bases. CDR1 DFQATT and CDR2 SNEGSKA come from the germline V gene (reference sequence).

The chain carries TRBV7-6 and TRBJ2-7, with D possibly TRBD1 on 6 matching bases. Germline CDR1 is SGHVS and CDR2 is FNYEAQ. The CDR3 is 15 amino acids. V dropped 0 bases and J dropped 5 bases, with 14 bases sitting between them. The CDR3 loop is CASSLAGRGNNEQYF. The CDR3 DNA follows: TGTGCCAGCAGCTTAGCAGGCAGGGGAAATAACGAGCAGTACTTC.

This clonotype was found many times. The chain links TRBV7-2 to TRBJ1-6; D is undetermined. The germline V gene has CDR1 SGHTA and CDR2 FQGNSA. This CDR3 is built from 16 residues. V lost 2 bases to trimming and J lost 0 bases, with 8 bases between them. The CDR3 sequence: CASSLPAGSYNSPLHF. The CDR3 nucleotides read TGTGCCAGCAGCTTACCCGCTGGCTCCTATAATTCACCCCTCCACTTT.

This clonotype was seen once. The J gene is TRBJ1-6, the V gene TRBV20-1; no clear D. This CDR3 spans 18 amino acids. CDR1 and CDR2 (germline): DFQATT, SNEGSKA (reference sequence). V was cut by 6 bases and J by 0 bases, with 21 bases left in between. The CDR3 loop reads CSARLLRTSYSYNSPLHF. Here the CDR3 DNA reads TGCAGTGCCCGCCTCCTCAGGACGTCATACTCCTATAATTCACCCCTCCACTTT.

The chain is built from TRBV7-2 and TRBJ1-5, with D maybe TRBD1 (6 bases). V gave up 0 bases and J gave up 8 bases, with 11 bases separating them. CDR3 length: 14 amino acids. Per germline, CDR1 SGHTA and CDR2 FQGNSA. The CDR3 nucleotides are TGTGCCAGCAGCTTAGCTTACAGGGACAAGCCCCAGCATTTT. This translates into CASSLAYRDKPQHF.

The rearrangement uses TRBV5-5 and TRBJ1-1; tentatively, D is TRBD1 (5 bases). The CDR3 has 15 residues. Germline lookup yields CDR1 SGHKS and CDR2 YYEKEE (reference sequence). V was trimmed by 4 bases and J by 4 bases, leaving 17 bases between them. The CDR3 coding sequence is TGTGCCAGCAGCATCTATCCGCAGGGTGTCACTGAAGCTTTCTTT. Translating it yields CASSIYPQGVTEAFF.

The V call is TRBV7-2, the J call TRBJ1-1, with TRBD1 identical over 9 bases. The J segment lost 11 bases and the V segment lost 6 bases, leaving 7 bases of the junction unmatched. The CDR3 has 12 residues. Germline V gene sequence: CDR1 SGHTA, CDR2 FQGNSA. The CDR3 loop reads CASSTGTGSAFF. CDR3 nucleotide sequence: TGTGCCAGCAGTACCGGGACAGGGAGCGCTTTCTTT.

The V and J genes are TRBV11-2 and TRBJ2-2; 10 nucleotides agree with TRBD1. V gave up 3 bases and J gave up 5 bases; unmatched junction bases: 3. The V gene's germline CDR1 is SGHAT and CDR2 FQNNGV. The CDR3 runs to 15 residues. The CDR3 loop is CASSFRTGGTGELFF. In DNA, the CDR3 is TGTGCCAGCAGCTTTCGGACAGGGGGGACCGGGGAGCTGTTTTTT.

This rearrangement joins TRBV7-9 to TRBJ2-5; no clear D gene. V was clipped by 2 bases and J by 0 bases, with 10 bases between them. From germline, CDR1 is SEHNR and CDR2 FQNEAQ (reference sequence). The CDR3 runs to 15 residues. The CDR3 loop is CASSLNSWYQETQYF. The CDR3 region has the DNA TGTGCCAGCAGCTTAAACAGTTGGTACCAAGAGACCCAGTACTTC.

This clonotype was found many times. The V gene is TRBV7-2, the J gene TRBJ2-4, with TRBD2 identical over 8 bases. V lost 5 bases and J lost 8; bases outside the gene matches: 8. Germline V gene sequence: CDR1 SGHTA, CDR2 FQGNSA. CDR3 size: 14 residues. The CDR3 bases are TGTGCCAGCAGCCCCCGGGGGGGGAGGGACATTCAGTACTTC. Its translation: CASSPRGGRDIQYF. Combining the CDR3 with reference TRBV7-2 and TRBJ2-4 gives the whole variable domain GAGVSQSPSNKVTEKGKDVELRCDPISGHTALYWYRQSLGQGLEFLIYFQGNSAPDKSGLPSDRFSAERTGGSVSTLTIQRTQQEDSAVYLCASSPRGGRDIQYFGAGTRLSVL.

In its sample, this clonotype was seen many times. The rearrangement uses TRBV7-2 and TRBJ2-7, with unresolved D. This CDR3 contains 12 residues. Germline CDR1 and CDR2: SGHTA and FQGNSA. The germline V and J ends were trimmed by 2 bases and 3 bases, with 5 bases remaining between them. The CDR3 sequence: CASSLLGYEQYF. The CDR3 DNA follows: TGTGCCAGCAGCTTATTGGGCTACGAGCAGTACTTC. The full variable domain, completed using reference TRBV7-2 and TRBJ2-7, is GAGVSQSPSNKVTEKGKDVELRCDPISGHTALYWYRQSLGQGLEFLIYFQGNSAPDKSGLPSDRFSAERTGGSVSTLTIQRTQQEDSAVYLCASSLLGYEQYFGPGTRLTVT.

This CDR3 is CASRSPSSYEQYF. CDR3 DNA: TGTGCCAGCAGATCTCCGAGCTCCTACGAGCAGTACTTC. The rearrangement uses TRBV6-6 and TRBJ2-7; no definite D call. V lost 6 bases, J lost 0 bases, and 9 bases lay in between. Looked up from germline, CDR1 is MNHNY and CDR2 is SVGAGI (reference sequence). The CDR3 is made up of 13 amino acids.

The table lists this clonotype with many counts. This sequence joins TRBV4-1 and TRBJ1-5; TRBD1 matches 10 bases. Trimming at V came to 3 bases and at J to 8 bases, leaving 10 bases not matched to a gene. The CDR3 consists of 16 residues. Looked up from germline, CDR1 is MGHRA and CDR2 is YSYEKL. The CDR3 here is CASSQAGTGVFEPQHF. The CDR3 nucleotides read TGCGCCAGCAGCCAGGCCGGGACAGGGGTATTTGAGCCCCAGCATTTT.

This clonotype was counted a few times. The V and J genes are TRBV7-2 and TRBJ2-7; weak D call: TRBD2 (6 bases). The length of the CDR3 is 15 residues. V gave up 1 base and J gave up 5 bases, with 15 bases separating them. Germline CDR1 reads SGHTA; CDR2 reads FQGNSA. Written as DNA, the CDR3 is TGTGCCAGCAGCTTAGAGGAGGGAGGAAACAACGAGCAGTACTTC. Its protein product is CASSLEEGGNNEQYF. The full variable domain, rest sourced from reference TRBV7-2 and TRBJ2-7, is GAGVSQSPSNKVTEKGKDVELRCDPISGHTALYWYRQSLGQGLEFLIYFQGNSAPDKSGLPSDRFSAERTGGSVSTLTIQRTQQEDSAVYLCASSLEEGGNNEQYFGPGTRLTVT.

V and J are TRBV7-6 and TRBJ2-7; TRBD2 agrees at 11 bases. This CDR3 has 16 amino acids. Trimming cost V 1 base and J 6 bases; bases outside gene matches: 8. In germline, CDR1 is SGHVS, CDR2 FNYEAQ. CDR3 sequence (DNA): TGTGCCAGCAGCTTAGTTCGGGGGCTAGCGGGAGGCGAGCAGTACTTC. This gives the protein CASSLVRGLAGGEQYF.